The entry that follows covers one TCR beta chain sequence. Per the study methods: Estimation of nucleated cell counts was performed using reference gene primer amplification. Sequencing was performed with immunoSEQ multiplex PCR; in TCRdb, only in-frame clones are kept and a portion is missing. Clonal size and the V and J genes are those of that table, whereas D and trimming came from the DNA. Of 310,000 or so clones listed, roughly 90% are singletons. The sample is drawn from a study of blood T cell repertoires in COVID-19. Study in general: Samples of COVID-19 (acute and convalescent) were obtained from the United States, Italy and Spain. Sample material is recorded as cDNA or gDNA derived from T cells, B-cell-depleted T cells, or PBMCs.

CDR1 and CDR2 from the germline V gene are MNHEY and SVGEGT. CDR3 length: 13 amino acids. V lost 2 bases, J lost 6 bases, and 11 bases lay in between. Input material: peripheral blood. The TCR comes from a man aged 18 to 29 who had recovered from COVID-19. The chain links TRBV6-2 or TRBV6-3 to TRBJ2-7, with D tentatively TRBD1 (5 bases). Written as DNA, the CDR3 is TGTGCCAGCAGTTACGGGGTTGGGGCCGAGCAGTACTTC. Translating gives CASSYGVGAEQYF.